This T cell receptor beta chain derives from a study of OX40 agonist ivuxolimab in advanced cancers. Some clones are missing from TCRdb's copy, which holds only in-frame ones; the method was immunoSEQ multiplex PCR. This sample has more than 20,000 clones; approximately 91% occur once, and the top ten carry more than 20%. The investigators sampled blood at baseline, at cycle 4 day 1, and at cycle 7 day 1. V gave up 2 bases and J gave up 6 bases; unmatched junction bases: 1. The CDR3 is made up of 15 amino acids. The V gene's germline CDR1 is SGHNT and CDR2 YYREEE (reference sequence). The TCR was taken from an adult with an advanced solid tumor such as melanoma, head and neck, liver or kidney cancer. This chain joins TRBV5-4 and TRBJ2-3, with 15 positions matching TRBD2. Sequenced material: CD4+ or CD8+ T cells sorted from blood, taken in a trial of the OX40 agonist ivuxolimab. CDR3 DNA: TGTGCCAGCAGCTTCGGACTAGCGGGAGGGGATACGCAGTATTTT. Translating gives CASSFGLAGGDTQYF.